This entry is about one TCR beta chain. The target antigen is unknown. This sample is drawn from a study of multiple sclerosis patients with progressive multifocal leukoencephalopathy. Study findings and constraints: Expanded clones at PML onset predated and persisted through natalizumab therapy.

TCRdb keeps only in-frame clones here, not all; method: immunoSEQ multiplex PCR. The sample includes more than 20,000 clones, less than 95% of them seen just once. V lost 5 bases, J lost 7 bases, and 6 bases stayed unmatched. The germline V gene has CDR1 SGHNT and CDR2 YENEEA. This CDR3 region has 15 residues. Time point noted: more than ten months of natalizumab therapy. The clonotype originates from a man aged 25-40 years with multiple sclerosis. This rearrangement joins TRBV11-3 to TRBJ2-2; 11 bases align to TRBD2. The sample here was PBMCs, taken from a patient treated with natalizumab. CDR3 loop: CASSPTSGRVGELFF. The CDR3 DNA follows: TGTGCCAGCAGCCCCACTAGCGGGAGAGTCGGGGAGCTGTTTTTT.